The 10 T cell receptor beta chains below come from one sample, sequenced in a study of shared clonotypes between healthy human individuals. Generated by immunoSEQ multiplex PCR, the TCRdb table keeps only in-frame clones and is missing some. The sample records approximately 2.3 million clones, approximately 93% being singletons. The specimen was naive CD4+ T cells from PBMCs. Stated subset: CD45RA+ positively selected. Source of these receptors: a man younger than 30 in good health. Some clones in this sample may be carry-over from other donors' samples.

The chain joins TRBV6-1 to TRBJ1-1; D is undetermined. Germline CDR1 reads MNHNS; CDR2 reads SASEGT. This CDR3 has 14 residues. Trimming left V 2 bases short and J 3 bases short, with 10 bases between. The CDR3 bases are TGTGCCAGCAGTGAATCGGCGGGCGACACTGAAGCTTTCTTT. It codes for CASSESAGDTEAFF.

This clone was picked up one time. The J gene is TRBJ2-7, the V gene TRBV2, with TRBD2 identical over 8 bases. The CDR3 has 13 residues. The V gene end was trimmed by 4 bases and the J gene end by 6 bases; junction bases not matched to a gene: 5. From germline, CDR1 is SNHLY and CDR2 FYNNEI. CDR3 sequence reads: CASSGREDGEQYF. As DNA, the CDR3 is TGTGCCAGCAGTGGGCGGGAGGATGGCGAGCAGTACTTC.

The chain carries TRBV7-2 and TRBJ1-5; D not certain. CDR1 is SGHTA, CDR2 FQGNSA, per germline. The V and J ends lost 4 bases and 0 bases respectively, with 4 bases between them. This CDR3 has 13 amino acids. CDR3 coding DNA: TGTGCCAGCAGCTCCTTTAGCAATCAGCCCCAGCATTTT. Encoded protein: CASSSFSNQPQHF.

DNA of the CDR3: TGTGCCAGCAGCTTGGCAGGGGGGTCAGAAGCTTTCTTT. This encodes CASSLAGGSEAFF. This chain uses TRBV5-4 with TRBJ1-1; TRBD1 matches at 7 bases. This CDR3 comprises 13 residues. Unmatched junction bases numbered 4, after V lost 0 bases and J lost 8 bases. The germline V gene has CDR1 SGHNT and CDR2 YYREEE (reference sequence).

The chain employs TRBV4-1 and TRBJ1-3, with D uncertain. Germline V CDR1 and CDR2: MGHRA, YSYEKL. This CDR3 has 14 residues. Trimming took off 1 base at V and 8 bases at J, with 12 bases between the two ends. The CDR3 bases are TGCGCCAGCAGCCAAGGGACGGCCGTCGACACCATATATTTT. Its protein is CASSQGTAVDTIYF.

The V gene is TRBV5-4, the J gene TRBJ2-3; tentative D call: TRBD2 (5 bases). The CDR3 loop spans 15 amino acids. The V end lost 1 base, the J end lost 4 bases, and 13 bases lay between the germline ends. CDR1 SGHNT and CDR2 YYREEE come from the germline V gene (reference sequence). The CDR3 DNA follows: TGTGCCAGCAGCTTGACCGGGATTGGTGCAGATACGCAGTATTTT. The encoded protein is CASSLTGIGADTQYF.

The chain couples TRBV28 to TRBJ1-1; TRBD1 agrees at 11 bases. With 1 base clipped from V and 7 bases from J, the junction kept 5 bases outside the gene matches. This CDR3 spans 15 amino acids. The germline V gene has CDR1 MDHEN and CDR2 SYDVKM. Here the CDR3 reads CASSLLGQGDLEAFF. The CDR3 DNA sequence: TGTGCCAGCAGTTTATTGGGACAGGGGGACCTTGAAGCTTTCTTT.

This clone was counted a few times. The chain recombines TRBV7-6 with TRBJ2-5; no clear D. V shed 3 bases and J shed 3 bases, with 5 bases lying between them. CDR1 SGHVS and CDR2 FNYEAQ come from the germline V gene. The length of the CDR3 is 12 residues. The CDR3 spells CASSLGKETQYF. In DNA form, the CDR3 reads TGTGCCAGCAGCTTGGGTAAAGAGACCCAGTACTTC.

This chain links TRBV19 with TRBJ2-7, with D perhaps matching TRBD1 (6 bases). This CDR3 has 14 amino acids. Germline loops: CDR1 LNHDA, CDR2 SQIVND (reference sequence). V shed 4 bases and J shed 2 bases, with 12 bases lying between them. The CDR3 nucleotides read TGTGCCAGTAGTAACCAACAGGGCACCTACGAGCAGTACTTC. Encoded protein: CASSNQQGTYEQYF.

J is TRBJ2-6 and V is TRBV6-1; D possibly corresponds to TRBD1 (6 bases). There are 13 residues in the CDR3. Trimming took off 6 bases at V and 11 bases at J, with 14 bases between the two ends. CDR1 and CDR2 from the germline V gene are MNHNS and SASEGT. CDR3 DNA: TGTGCCAGCAGAGAGACAGGATCAGACGTCCTGACTTTC. Protein product: CASRETGSDVLTF.